The present entry profiles one T cell receptor beta chain with its context. This clone has a single count. What antigen it recognizes has not been identified. No much larger clonotype is one base removed from it; base qualities were not supplied. These data originate in a study of shared clonotypes between healthy human individuals (dated by TCRdb to between 2020 and 2021). About the study as a whole: The cohort comprised a couple of women and a few men aged 18 to 49 years. Between about 0.9 and 10 billion PBMCs per donor were obtained by leukapheresis. For each donor, three plates each were used for CD4 naive and CD4 memory, two plates were used for CD8 naive, and one plate was used for CD8 memory. Different laboratories and diverse techniques were used to prepare libraries and sequence TCR repertoires, to increase sequencing depth and limit assay-specific biases. To estimate repertoire size and how much clonotypes are shared between individuals, the study performed deep sequencing of blood TCR repertoires from a handful of healthy adults.

Donors were healthy HIV-negative adults with no recently reported acute infections or vaccinations. Every donor was a Caucasian adult residing in Nashville, Tennessee, USA. CD4+ T cells were enriched by magnetic negative selection, after which naive cells were positively selected on CD45RA and the negative fraction was taken as the memory subset. Blood was collected by leukapheresis, and PBMCs were isolated by Ficoll-Histopaque density gradient centrifugation and then cryopreserved in liquid nitrogen vapor phase. Purity and quantity of every magnetically sorted T cell population were checked by analytical flow cytometry. Each sorted fraction had its genomic DNA isolated and then quantified by UV absorbance on a Nanodrop 2000c. Findings and caveats that apply to the study as a whole: The small number of donors limited the genetic and exposure-history diversity represented. Sampling was limited to blood, and TCR repertoires in tissue likely differ from TCR repertoires in blood. Rarefaction of sorted-subset datasets indicated incomplete sequencing despite the large sequencing depth. Across a handful of donors, approximately 5% of naive CD4, roughly 3.8% of naive CD8, about 2% of memory CD4, and 0.4% of memory CD8 clonotypes were shared. Pairwise subsampling indicated that sequencing depth was expected to affect the degree of clonotype sharing among donors. Compared with non-shared clonotypes, clonotypes shared by all four sorted-subset donors had higher generation probabilities. Estimated clonotype richness was generally larger for naive than for memory subsets.

Using the deep immunoSEQ assay, multiplex PCR amplified TCR CDR3 regions from genomic DNA. Genomic DNA extracted from each cell subset was distributed evenly over all wells of several immunoSEQ 96-well plates, and each plate served as one replicate. For sorted subsets, around 0.2 ug of genomic DNA, equivalent to around 31,000 T cell genomes, went into each replicate PCR. Purified libraries were measured with a Qubit 3.0 fluorometer, size-checked on a Bioanalyzer 2100, and measured again with the KAPA Library Quantification kit. Every immunoSEQ 96-well plate was sequenced on a separate single-read 150-cycle Illumina NextSeq 550 flow cell. The published analysis was carried out like this. The immunoSEQ output contained only junctional sequences without quality scores, so filtering could not match that applied to full-length reads. Sequences were annotated with PyIR, a Python wrapper for IgBLAST v1.9, and V/J genes and CDR3 were assigned using IMGT germline references. Reads were removed for weak V/J assignments (E-value above 1e-6), missing CDR3, stop codons, out-of-frame junctions, or ambiguous translated residues. V3J clonotypes were defined as sequences sharing the same inferred V gene, J gene, and CDR3 amino acid sequence. Percentage overlap between repertoires was calculated by dividing the number of shared unique clonotypes by the size of the smaller repertoire. Repertoire richness was assessed with RTK rarefaction, the Chao1 estimator, and Recon v2.1 estimates of unobserved clonotypes. Generation probabilities for all TCRbeta clonotypes obtained by the gDNA method from a handful of donors were computed using OLGA. The clones in this table, taken by TCRdb from immuneACCESS, are in-frame only. Not every clone is retained; where verified, under half of the shortfall comes from an unresolved V gene, and the cause of the rest is unknown. V, J and clone size are taken as reported in that table, and D and trimming were inferred from the DNA itself. The sample table shows nearly 750,000 clones, and roughly 72% are seen once. Jointly, the top ten make up approximately 2% of the sample.

V is cut by 1 base and J by 8 bases, and the space between the germline ends is 8 bases. CDR1 DFQATT and CDR2 SNEGSKA were looked up in the germline V gene (reference sequence). The CDR3, cysteine through phenylalanine, is 11 amino acids long. Only the CDR3 DNA stays, 33 bases, in frame from base 1. The chain links TRBV20-1 with TRBJ1-2, with no reliable assignment of the D segment. This TCR was recovered from a woman in her thirties in good health. Material: memory CD4+ T cells sorted from blood. This sample's cell subset or site label indicates: CD45RA-negative fraction. The CDR3 reads as follows: CSARAGSGYTF. The bases are TGCAGTGCTAGAGCTGGGAGCGGCTACACCTTC.